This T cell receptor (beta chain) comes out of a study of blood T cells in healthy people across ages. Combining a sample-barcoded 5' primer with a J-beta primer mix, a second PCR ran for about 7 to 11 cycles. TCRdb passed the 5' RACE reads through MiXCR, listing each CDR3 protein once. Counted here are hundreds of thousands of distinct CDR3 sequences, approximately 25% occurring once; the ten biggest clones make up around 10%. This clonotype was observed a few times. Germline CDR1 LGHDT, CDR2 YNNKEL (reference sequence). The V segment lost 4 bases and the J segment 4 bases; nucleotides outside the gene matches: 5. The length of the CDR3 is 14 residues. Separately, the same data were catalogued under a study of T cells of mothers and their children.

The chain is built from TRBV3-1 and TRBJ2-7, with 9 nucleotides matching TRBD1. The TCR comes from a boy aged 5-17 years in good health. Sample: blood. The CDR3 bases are TGTGCCAGCAGCCCCTGGGACAGGGTGTACGAGCAGTACTTC. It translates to CASSPWDRVYEQYF.